These T cell receptor beta chains were read from a single sample in a study of T cell responses to AZD1222 COVID-19 vaccine. Clones were read by immunoSEQ multiplex PCR, and TCRdb kept only the in-frame ones, dropping some. The table includes 150,000 to 200,000 clones, about nine tenths detected once. The sequencing used peripheral blood, collected on day 0 of AZD1222 vaccination. The origin of the receptors is an adult in good health. Both conserved end residues are part of each CDR3. D genes are given only for firm matches. Size is stated for part of the rows, as once, few or many counts, or as a class when the clone is expanded.

j_call | clone_size | v_call | d_call | cdr3_nt | cdr3_aa
TRBJ2-7 | - | TRBV30 | - | TGTGCCTGGAGTGTCGCCGATTACGAGCAGTACTTC | CAWSVADYEQYF
TRBJ1-5 | - | TRBV30 | TRBD1 | TGTGCCTGGAGTGCCCGGGACAGGGAACTTGTAGATCAGCCCCAGCATTTT | CAWSARDRELVDQPQHF
TRBJ1-1 | - | TRBV19 | - | TGTGCCAGTAGTACCCGCGCAGGGGCCTCCGCTAACACTGAAGCTTTCTTT | CASSTRAGASANTEAFF
TRBJ1-1 | few | TRBV30 | - | TGTGCCTCCGAAGGTCTGGGCACTGAAGCTTTCTTT | CASEGLGTEAFF
TRBJ2-7 | once | TRBV28 | TRBD1 | TGTGCCAGCACCTTATCCCCGGGACAGGCACACGAGCAGTACTTC | CASTLSPGQAHEQYF
TRBJ1-1 | - | TRBV13 | TRBD1 | TGTGCCAGCAGCTGGGGACAGGGGAACCAAGCTTTCTTT | CASSWGQGNQAFF
TRBJ2-1 | - | TRBV6-2/TRBV6-3 | - | TGTGCCAGCAGTTCGGTCGGTAGCGGATACAATGAGCAGTTCTTC | CASSSVGSGYNEQFF
TRBJ1-5 | - | TRBV29-1 | - | TGCAGCGCCCAATCGGGGGGGTTGAGCAATCAGCCCCAGCATTTT | CSAQSGGLSNQPQHF
TRBJ2-2 | - | TRBV28 | - | TGTGCCAGCGTAGACGCTCGCACTTCGAACACCGGGGAGCTGTTTTTT | CASVDARTSNTGELFF
TRBJ2-7 | - | TRBV6-2/TRBV6-3 | - | TGTGCCAGCAGTCCGCAGGTCCTCTCCGGCGAGCAGTACTTC | CASSPQVLSGEQYF
TRBJ1-2 | - | TRBV19 | - | TGTGCCAGTAGTATTAGAGGACAGAACGTACCTTATGGCTACACCTTC | CASSIRGQNVPYGYTF
TRBJ1-6 | once | TRBV28 | TRBD1 | TGTGCCAGCAGTTTAATCGACAGGGACGGATCACCCCTCCACTTT | CASSLIDRDGSPLHF
TRBJ1-1 | - | TRBV29-1 | - | TGCAGCGTTGCCGGGGGAAGGGGTGAGTGGAACACTGAAGCTTTCTTT | CSVAGGRGEWNTEAFF
TRBJ1-2 | - | TRBV18 | - | TGTGCCAGCTCACCAAAGGGATCCGGGGATGGCTACACCTTC | CASSPKGSGDGYTF
TRBJ1-6 | - | TRBV15 | - | TGTGCCACCAGCAGAGTGGCCCCAAGGAATAATTCACCCCTCCACTTT | CATSRVAPRNNSPLHF
TRBJ1-1 | - | TRBV28 | - | TGTGCCAGCAAGGGAGGGGCAACCTTTAACACTGAAGCTTTCTTT | CASKGGATFNTEAFF
TRBJ2-7 | - | TRBV19 | TRBD2 | TGTGCCAGTAGCTACAGCCTTCGGGGGGATTCCTACGAGCAGTACTTC | CASSYSLRGDSYEQYF
TRBJ2-2 | - | TRBV6-5 | - | TGTGCCAGCAGCCATGGGAACGGGGAGCTGTTTTTT | CASSHGNGELFF
TRBJ1-5 | - | TRBV19 | TRBD1 | TGTGCCAGTAGTGTTAACCGGGACAGGAATCAGCCCCAGCATTTT | CASSVNRDRNQPQHF
TRBJ1-1 | - | TRBV28 | TRBD1 | TGTGCCAGCAGCGCGGGACAGGAAGCTTTCTTT | CASSAGQEAFF
TRBJ1-2 | - | TRBV19 | TRBD1 | TGTGCCAGTAGTCTTTGGGACAGTACTAACTATGGCTACACCTTC | CASSLWDSTNYGYTF
TRBJ1-1 | - | TRBV19 | - | TGTGCCAGTAACACAGGGAGAGGGAACACTGAAGCTTTCTTT | CASNTGRGNTEAFF
TRBJ1-1 | - | TRBV7-2 | - | TGTGCCAGCAGCTTAGCGTTGTCAGCGGTGAACACTGAAGCTTTCTTT | CASSLALSAVNTEAFF
TRBJ2-1 | - | TRBV3-1/TRBV3-2 | TRBD2 | TGTGCCAGCAGCCAATGGTTAGCGGGAGGGGTCAATGAGCAGTTCTTC | CASSQWLAGGVNEQFF
TRBJ1-1 | - | TRBV7-9 | TRBD1 | TGTGCCAGCAACAGGGGAGGGGCTTACACTGAAGCTTTCTTT | CASNRGGAYTEAFF
TRBJ2-3 | few | TRBV7-3 | - | TGTGCCAGCAGCTTATCCCCAGGGCGGACAGATACGCAGTATTTT | CASSLSPGRTDTQYF
TRBJ1-1 | few | TRBV7-9 | - | TGTGCCAGCAACATACTGGGACAGAACACTGAAGCTTTCTTT | CASNILGQNTEAFF
TRBJ1-2 | - | TRBV10-2 | - | TGCGCCAGCAGTTACTCCTTATCCTATGGCTACACCTTC | CASSYSLSYGYTF
TRBJ1-1 | - | TRBV18 | TRBD1 | TGTGCCAGCTCACTTCTACCGGGACAGCAAGTAAACCTGAACACTGAAGCTTTCTTT | CASSLLPGQQVNLNTEAFF
TRBJ1-3 | - | TRBV4-3 | - | TGCGCCAGCAGCCAAGACGGGGGTTTTGGAAACACCATATATTTT | CASSQDGGFGNTIYF
TRBJ1-3 | - | TRBV7-8 | - | TGTGCCAGCAGCTTAGGTAACACCATATATTTT | CASSLGNTIYF
TRBJ1-2 | - | TRBV19 | - | TGTGCCAGTAGTATCTATGGGGAAACTTACTATGGCTACACCTTC | CASSIYGETYYGYTF
TRBJ1-1 | - | TRBV19 | TRBD1 | TGTGCCAGTAGTGCCCCACAGGGGGCTGGCGCTGAAGCTTTCTTT | CASSAPQGAGAEAFF
TRBJ2-3 | - | TRBV6-5 | - | TGTGCCAGCACGACAAGCCAATGGGGAGATACGCAGTATTTT | CASTTSQWGDTQYF
TRBJ1-5 | - | TRBV20-1 | - | TGCAGTGTTAGTTTGGGAGGGGCGGCAATTATCAATCAGCCCCAGCATTTT | CSVSLGGAAIINQPQHF
TRBJ1-4 | - | TRBV6-5 | TRBD1 | TGTGCCAGCAGACCGACAGGGGCGGGTGAAAAACTGTTTTTT | CASRPTGAGEKLFF
TRBJ2-7 | - | TRBV6-5 | - | TGTGCCAGCAGTCCTCAACCCGACAGGAACGAGCAGTACTTC | CASSPQPDRNEQYF
TRBJ2-2 | - | TRBV5-1 | - | TGCGCCAGCAGCTTGGGAGGAAACACCGGGGAGCTGTTTTTT | CASSLGGNTGELFF
TRBJ2-1 | once | TRBV3-1/TRBV3-2 | TRBD1 | TGTGCCAGCAGCCTGCGGACAGGACCCTACAATGAGCAGTTCTTC | CASSLRTGPYNEQFF
TRBJ1-6 | medium-sized | TRBV5-4 | TRBD1 | TGTGCCAGCAGCTTAACAGGGGACGTTAATTCACCCCTCCACTTT | CASSLTGDVNSPLHF